This TCR beta chain derives from a study of blood T cell repertoires in COVID-19. Study details: COVID-19 samples collected from the United States, Italy and Spain covered acute and convalescent phases. In each case, the material was cDNA or gDNA derived from T cells, B-cell-depleted T cells, or PBMCs.

Original analysis: Scientists estimated how many nucleated cells there were by amplifying reference gene primers. The table came from immunoSEQ multiplex PCR; TCRdb's copy has only in-frame clones and leaves some out. Clone size and V and J calls were adopted from that table, with D and trimming inferred from the DNA. This repertoire shows about 86,000 clones, roughly 86% found once; its top ten account for roughly 1.2%. V was clipped by 2 bases and J by 3 bases; unmatched bases: 2. The V gene's germline CDR1 is ENHRY and CDR2 SYGVKD. The CDR3 covers 15 residues. Source material: peripheral blood. The sequence was obtained from a woman older than 75 with acute or convalescent COVID-19. This chain connects TRBV10-3 to TRBJ2-5; TRBD2 agrees at 11 bases. CDR3 loop: CAISEETSGEETQYF. CDR3 in DNA: TGTGCCATCAGTGAGGAGACTAGCGGGGAAGAGACCCAGTACTTC.